The 25 T cell receptor beta chains listed next were all sequenced from one sample in a study of blood T cell repertoires in COVID-19. TCRdb's table, derived via immunoSEQ multiplex PCR, lists solely in-frame clones and lacks some. The sample lists fewer than 120,000 clones; about three quarters were seen once. The sample taken for sequencing was peripheral blood. All receptors come from an elderly woman with active or convalescent COVID-19.

J is TRBJ1-2 and V is TRBV12-5; 7 bases are shared with TRBD1. Trimming cost V 5 bases and J 3 bases; bases outside gene matches: 9. Per germline, CDR1 LGHNT and CDR2 FRNRAP. The CDR3 consists of 15 residues. The CDR3 region is CASGLYRGPDYGYTF. The CDR3 coding sequence is TGTGCTAGTGGTCTGTACAGGGGCCCTGACTATGGCTACACCTTC.

The genes are TRBV2 and TRBJ2-3; the match to TRBD2 covers 13 bases. Trimming took 4 bases from V and 4 from J; bases not matched to a gene: 8. This CDR3 has 17 residues. Germline CDR1 reads SNHLY; CDR2 reads FYNNEI. The CDR3 DNA reads TGTGCCAGCAGTGGTTGGACTAGCGGGAGCCAAGCAGATACGCAGTATTTT. Translated: CASSGWTSGSQADTQYF.

V usage is TRBV20-1 and J usage is TRBJ2-1, with D maybe TRBD2 (5 bases). The V and J ends lost 2 bases and 7 bases respectively, with 6 bases between them. Germline CDR1 is DFQATT and CDR2 is SNEGSKA (reference sequence). The CDR3 contains 11 residues. The CDR3 nucleotides read TGCAGTGCTAGAAGGAGGAATGAGCAGTTCTTC. It specifies CSARRRNEQFF.

The chain carries TRBV9 and TRBJ2-3; 11 bases line up with TRBD1. J was trimmed by 1 base and V by 4 bases; bases with no gene match: 5. CDR3 length equals 16 residues. Per germline, CDR1 SGDLS and CDR2 YYNGEE. The DNA of the CDR3 is TGTGCCAGCAGCATAAGGGGACAGGGGGGCACAGATACGCAGTATTTT. Translation: CASSIRGQGGTDTQYF.

The count of this clone is one. The V gene is TRBV5-4, the J gene TRBJ2-1; tentative D call: TRBD2 (6 bases). V gave up 0 bases and J gave up 0 bases, with 16 bases separating them. Germline CDR1 is SGHNT and CDR2 is YYREEE (reference sequence). The CDR3 extends over 18 amino acids. CDR3 sequence (DNA): TGTGCCAGCAGCTTGGGGGGACTGATCACCGGCTCCTACAATGAGCAGTTCTTC. Its protein product is CASSLGGLITGSYNEQFF.

For this clone: At one end, the junction sequence differs from germline, possibly due to a read error. The chain recombines TRBV3-1 (or the pseudogene TRBV3-2) with TRBJ2-5; perhaps TRBD1 as D (5 bases). CDR1 is LGHDT, CDR2 YNNKEL, per germline (reference sequence). This CDR3 contains 17 residues. The CDR3 DNA sequence: TGTGCCGGCAGCCAAGATGGGGCAGGGTCTGGCCAAGAGACCCAGTACTTC. It codes for CAGSQDGAGSGQETQYF.

This rearrangement joins TRBV11-2 to TRBJ2-1; the match to TRBD2 covers 12 bases. V lost 5 bases, J lost 9 bases, and 8 bases stayed unmatched. The CDR3 contains 15 residues. The germline CDR1 and CDR2 sequences are SGHAT and FQNNGV. In DNA form, the CDR3 reads TGTGCCAGCAGCAGGTGGACTAGCGGGATTAGTGAGCAGTTCTTC. Translating it yields CASSRWTSGISEQFF.

The rearrangement uses TRBV18 and TRBJ1-1, with TRBD1 matching 7 bases. Germline-derived CDR1 and CDR2 are KGHSH and LQKENI. Trimming at V came to 1 base and at J to 4 bases, leaving 3 bases not matched to a gene. The CDR3 covers 14 residues. The DNA for the CDR3 is TGTGCCAGCTCACCACAAAGGGGGCTCACTGAAGCTTTCTTT. It codes for CASSPQRGLTEAFF.

The rearrangement joins TRBV6-5 to TRBJ1-2; 9 nucleotides match TRBD1. Germline V gives CDR1 MNHEY, CDR2 SVGAGI. CDR3 length: 14 amino acids. V was pared by 2 bases and J by 7 bases, with 5 bases of the junction left unmatched. CDR3 protein: CASSYGTGTGGYTF. CDR3 sequence (DNA): TGTGCCAGCAGTTACGGGACAGGGACCGGTGGCTACACCTTC.

CDR3 region: CASSPSSRNTEAFF. As DNA, the CDR3 is TGCGCCAGCAGCCCCTCCTCCCGGAACACTGAAGCTTTCTTT. The chain has TRBV4-3 and TRBJ1-1; the D is unclear. V shed 4 bases and J shed 1 base, with 10 bases lying between them. The CDR3 totals 14 residues. Germline V gene sequence: CDR1 LGHNA, CDR2 YSLEER.

On this clone itself: Its ends do not fully match the called genes, so a read error is possible. The chain combines TRBV7-7 with TRBJ2-1; D might be TRBD2 (5 bases). Germline values: CDR1 SSHAT, CDR2 FNYEAQ (reference sequence). This CDR3 comprises 16 residues. CDR3 nucleotide sequence: TGTGCTAGCAGCTTAGCGTGGCTAGCCCCAAACAATGAGCAGTTCTTC. This encodes CASSLAWLAPNNEQFF.

The J gene is TRBJ2-3, the V gene TRBV4-2, with 14 bases fitting TRBD2. V was clipped by 4 bases and J by 4 bases; unmatched bases: 10. The CDR3 length is 18 residues. Germline V gene lookup returns CDR1 LGHNA and CDR2 YNFKEQ. The CDR3 loop reads CASSLTPGLAGGADTQYF. The CDR3 DNA is TGTGCCAGCAGCCTCACCCCTGGACTAGCGGGAGGAGCAGATACGCAGTATTTT.

The rearrangement links TRBV29-1 to TRBJ2-1; 11 nucleotides agree with TRBD2. The CDR3 runs 15 residues. V shed 5 bases, J shed 10 bases, and the junction held 13 bases outside the gene matches. Germline CDR1 SQVTM, CDR2 ANQGSEA. This CDR3 is CSVYPGTSGHGEQFF. CDR3 bases: TGCAGCGTTTACCCCGGGACTAGCGGACATGGGGAGCAGTTCTTC.

V and J are TRBV23-1 and TRBJ1-2, with D perhaps TRBD1 (6 bases). TRBV23-1 is annotated as an ORF whose role is uncertain. The CDR3 has 17 amino acids. Trimming shortened V by 0 bases and J by 2 bases, and 16 bases separated the two germline ends. CDR3 bases: TGCGCCAGCAGTCAATCCTTGGACAGCAAGTTAAACTATGGCTACACCTTC. Its translation: CASSQSLDSKLNYGYTF.

The rearrangement uses TRBV18 and TRBJ2-7; TRBD2 agrees at 9 bases. CDR3 length: 12 residues. Germline V CDR1 and CDR2: KGHSH, LQKENI. Losses at the gene ends were 4 bases for V and 8 bases for J; bases not matched to a gene: 3. CDR3 region: CASSLAGAQQYF. CDR3 nucleotide sequence: TGTGCCAGCTCACTAGCGGGGGCCCAGCAGTACTTC.

This chain joins TRBV28 and TRBJ2-1; the match to TRBD2 covers 8 bases. The CDR3 is 15 amino acids. Trimming at V came to 6 bases and at J to 6 bases, leaving 10 bases not matched to a gene. The V gene's germline CDR1 is MDHEN and CDR2 SYDVKM. The CDR3 region has the DNA TGTGCCAGCAGCTCCTTGAGCGGGAGTGGCAATGAGCAGTTCTTC. Its translation is CASSSLSGSGNEQFF.

CDR3 bases: TGTGCCAGTAGTGCCTCGGGACAGGGGGACGAGCAGTACTTC. This codes for CASSASGQGDEQYF. This sequence joins TRBV19 and TRBJ2-7; 11 positions agree with TRBD1. The CDR3 is made up of 14 amino acids. Germline-derived CDR1 and CDR2 are LNHDA and SQIVND (reference sequence). V shed 5 bases and J 5 bases; nucleotides not matched to a gene: 5.

The chain combines TRBV5-1 with TRBJ2-3; no clear D gene. V lost 5 bases and J lost 2, with 12 bases in between. This CDR3 region has 14 residues. Germline loops: CDR1 SGHRS, CDR2 YFSETQ. CDR3 coding DNA: TGCGCCAGCAGGCTGGGCCAACCCACAGATACGCAGTATTTT. It translates to CASRLGQPTDTQYF.

V is TRBV12-3 or TRBV12-4 and J is TRBJ1-5; D unclear. CDR3 size: 12 residues. With 7 bases removed from V and 4 bases from J, the gap between germline ends came to 8 bases. CDR3 DNA sequence: TGTGCCAGCACCAGGAATAATCAGCCCCAGCATTTT. Its protein is CASTRNNQPQHF.

V usage is TRBV15 and J usage is TRBJ2-7; 7 bases match TRBD1. The CDR3 runs 13 residues. Germline V gene sequence: CDR1 LNHNV, CDR2 YYDKDF (reference sequence). V gave up 6 bases and J gave up 4 bases; unmatched junction bases: 6. The DNA of the CDR3 is TGTGCCACCAGGCCGACAGGGAAATACGAGCAGTACTTC. Protein product: CATRPTGKYEQYF.

This clone was detected only once. The DNA for the CDR3 is TGTGCCACCAGCAGAAGGGGCGCAGGGGGATGGGAGACCCAGTACTTC. Protein: CATSRRGAGGWETQYF. The V and J genes are TRBV15 and TRBJ2-5, with 7 bases that match TRBD1. Losses at the gene ends were 2 bases for V and 5 bases for J; bases not matched to a gene: 11. Germline V gene sequence: CDR1 LNHNV, CDR2 YYDKDF (reference sequence). The CDR3 spans 16 residues.

The sample holds a few counts of this clone. The chain uses TRBV28 and TRBJ2-5, with D perhaps TRBD2 (5 bases). Germline CDR1 and CDR2: MDHEN and SYDVKM. V lost 5 bases and J lost 1, with 14 bases in between. The CDR3 loop spans 15 amino acids. The CDR3 loop is CASSPSRGFQETQYF. The CDR3 DNA reads TGTGCCAGCAGTCCCAGCCGGGGTTTCCAAGAGACCCAGTACTTC.

The rearrangement uses TRBV20-1 and TRBJ2-7, with D tentatively TRBD2 (5 bases). The CDR3 covers 12 residues. The V end was cut by 3 bases, the J end by 3 bases, with 9 bases between. The germline V gene encodes CDR1 DFQATT and CDR2 SNEGSKA (reference sequence). CDR3 bases: TGCAGTGCTAGTGGAGGTGTCTACGAGCAGTACTTC. Translated, it gives CSASGGVYEQYF.

This clone was counted only a few times. J is TRBJ1-6 and V is TRBV7-6; perhaps TRBD1 as D (6 bases). The CDR3 extends over 16 amino acids. Germline CDR1 SGHVS, CDR2 FNYEAQ. Between the trimmed V and J ends, which lost 2 bases and 10 bases, there was a span of 18 bases. The DNA of the CDR3 is TGTGCCAGCAGCTTAAGGGTAGGGGGGGCAGGCTCACCCCTCCACTTT. Translation gives CASSLRVGGAGSPLHF.

The chain joins TRBV10-3 to TRBJ1-1; TRBD1 is a possible D gene (6 bases). V was trimmed by 6 bases and J by 8 bases, leaving 16 bases between them. The CDR3 length is 13 residues. Germline V gives CDR1 ENHRY, CDR2 SYGVKD. The CDR3 region has the DNA TGTGCCATCAGCGGAATGGGGGCGGTCGAAGCTTTCTTT. Its translation is CAISGMGAVEAFF.